The 14 T cell receptor beta chains below were found in one sample sequenced in a study of T-cell reconstitution after alpha-beta-depleted transplantation in children. Preparation of the TCRbeta library was carried out with unique molecular identifiers. TCRdb processed the PCR reads anew with MiXCR; each CDR3 protein has one entry. The sample holds a few hundred thousand distinct CDR3 sequences; about 9.9% are singletons and the top ten take about a quarter. Sample: peripheral blood, taken 180 days after TCRalphabeta/CD19-depleted stem cell transplant. All receptors derive from a male patient aged 2 to 9 who had a stem cell transplant for chronic granulomatous disease, so the T cells may come from the graft donor.

This clonotype was detected ten times or more. The chain uses TRBV7-9 and TRBJ2-3; maybe TRBD2 (6 bases). The V and J ends lost 2 bases and 11 bases respectively, with 11 bases between them. The germline V gene encodes CDR1 SEHNR and CDR2 FQNEAQ (reference sequence). The CDR3 sequence is 12 residues long. The chain's CDR3 is CASSLRDSWQYF. DNA of the CDR3: TGTGCCAGCAGCTTACGGGACTCTTGGCAGTATTTT.

Comment on this clonotype: A much larger clone lies one base from this, so it may be a read error. The chain uses TRBV12-3 or TRBV12-4 and TRBJ2-1; no reliable D call. The CDR3 length is 15 residues. The V and J ends lost 1 base and 11 bases respectively, with 18 bases between them. CDR3 protein: CASSLVVLGIYKQFF. Written as DNA, the CDR3 is TGTGCCAGCAGTTTAGTAGTTTTGGGGATCTATAAGCAGTTCTTC.

This clonotype was found many times. The chain is built from TRBV3-1 and TRBJ2-4, with 7 nucleotides matching TRBD2. The CDR3 is 19 amino acids. The trim removed 2 bases at V and 0 bases at J, leaving 13 bases unmatched. Germline lookup yields CDR1 LGHDT and CDR2 YNNKEL (reference sequence). The CDR3 coding sequence is TGTGCCAGCAGCCAAACAGCGATAAGGGAGGGAGGAGCCAAAAACATTCAGTACTTC. Translated, it gives CASSQTAIREGGAKNIQYF. The whole variable domain, filled in from reference TRBV3-1 and TRBJ2-4, reads DTAVSQTPKYLVTQMGNDKSIKCEQNLGHDTMYWYKQDSKKFLKIMFSYNNKELIINETVPNRFSPKSPDKAHLNLHINSLELGDSAVYFCASSQTAIREGGAKNIQYFGAGTRLSVL.

This clonotype showed up many times. The chain combines TRBV5-6 with TRBJ2-2; weak D call: TRBD1 (5 bases). The V and J ends lost 3 bases and 4 bases respectively, with 10 bases between them. CDR1 and CDR2 (germline): SGHDT, YYEEEE. This CDR3 is built from 14 residues. The CDR3 is CASSWGRPTGELFF. The CDR3 DNA reads TGTGCCAGCAGCTGGGGCCGACCCACCGGGGAGCTGTTTTTT.

This clonotype was seen repeatedly, ten times or more. The chain combines TRBV7-9 with TRBJ2-1; maybe TRBD2 (5 bases). CDR3 length: 12 amino acids. Germline V CDR1 and CDR2: SEHNR, FQNEAQ (reference sequence). The germline V and J ends were trimmed by 3 bases and 10 bases, with 10 bases remaining between them. CDR3 protein: CASSFGLIEQFF. The CDR3 DNA is TGTGCCAGCAGCTTCGGACTCATCGAGCAGTTCTTC.

This clonotype was observed at least ten times. J is TRBJ1-2 and V is TRBV20-1, with TRBD1 identical over 8 bases. CDR1 is DFQATT and CDR2 is SNEGSKA in the germline V gene (reference sequence). Trimming cost V 2 bases and J 7 bases; bases outside gene matches: 3. This CDR3 is 12 amino acids long. The CDR3 loop is CSARFQGAGYTF. The CDR3 DNA reads TGCAGTGCTAGATTCCAGGGGGCTGGCTACACCTTC.

In its sample, this clonotype was seen a few times. The genes are TRBV12-3 or TRBV12-4 and TRBJ2-7; TRBD1 matches 7 bases. With V trimmed by 6 bases and J by 8 bases, 7 bases remained unmatched. This CDR3 spans 12 amino acids. The CDR3 here is CASSRERGQQYF. For the CDR3, the DNA is TGTGCCAGCAGCCGAGAAAGGGGGCAGCAGTACTTC.

This clonotype has at least ten counts. The chain links TRBV5-1 to TRBJ2-1; perhaps TRBD1 as D (5 bases). CDR3 length: 16 amino acids. Trimming left V 4 bases short and J 4 bases short, with 18 bases between. CDR1 and CDR2 from the germline V gene are SGHRS and YFSETQ. The CDR3 DNA sequence: TGCGCCAGCAGCCAACTTCAGGGTAGTTTTTACAATGAGCAGTTCTTC. Protein sequence: CASSQLQGSFYNEQFF.

This clonotype was detected ten times or more. The CDR3 region has the DNA TGCGCCAGCAGCCGGCTAGTCACCGGGGAGCTGTTTTTT. Residues: CASSRLVTGELFF. The rearrangement links TRBV4-1 to TRBJ2-2; D ambiguous. Trimming removed 4 bases from V and 4 bases from J, with 7 bases in between. Germline V gene lookup returns CDR1 MGHRA and CDR2 YSYEKL. CDR3 length: 13 residues.

Many counts were recorded for this clonotype. This chain links TRBV15 with TRBJ2-6, with D possibly being TRBD1 or TRBD2 (5 bases each). This CDR3 is built from 16 residues. Trimming took 0 bases from V and 4 from J, leaving 10 bases between them. Looked up from germline, CDR1 is LNHNV and CDR2 is YYDKDF (reference sequence). CDR3 region: CATSRESGAGANVLTF. The CDR3 nucleotides are TGTGCCACCAGCAGAGAGTCCGGGGCCGGGGCCAACGTCCTGACTTTC.

This clonotype was counted many times. CDR3 in DNA: TGTGCCACCAGTGATGTTAGGCACTTGAACACTGAAGCTTTCTTT. Translated: CATSDVRHLNTEAFF. The rearrangement links TRBV24-1 to TRBJ1-1; no clear D gene. Germline V gene lookup returns CDR1 KGHDR and CDR2 SFDVKD. Deletions cut 3 bases from V and 0 bases from J, with 10 bases between. The CDR3 extends over 15 amino acids.

This chain joins TRBV4-1 and TRBJ2-1; D may be TRBD1 (6 bases). The germline CDR1 and CDR2 sequences are MGHRA and YSYEKL. V lost 0 bases, J lost 5 bases, and 26 bases lay in between. This CDR3 is 20 amino acids long. CDR3 residues: CASSQDKGQGPLPFNNEQFF. CDR3 DNA sequence: TGCGCCAGCAGCCAAGATAAAGGGCAGGGGCCGCTCCCCTTTAACAATGAGCAGTTCTTC.

The table lists this clonotype with many counts. This sequence joins TRBV4-2 and TRBJ2-5; 8 positions match TRBD2. This CDR3 is built from 15 residues. The ends lost 0 bases at V and 4 bases at J; junction bases unmatched: 4. Germline V lookup: CDR1 LGHNA, CDR2 YNFKEQ. CDR3 in amino acids: CASSQEGLAPETQYF. CDR3 DNA: TGTGCCAGCAGCCAAGAAGGACTAGCCCCAGAGACCCAGTACTTC.

Regarding this clonotype: A read error may explain this, as a much larger clone is one base away. The rearrangement links TRBV7-2 to TRBJ1-4, with unresolved D. The CDR3 contains 13 residues. In germline, CDR1 is SGHTA, CDR2 FQGNSA. The CDR3 sequence is CASSFSNNEKLLF. The DNA for the CDR3 is TGTGCCAGCAGCTTTAGCAATAATGAAAAACTGTTATTT.